Listed below are T cell receptor beta chains from one sample, sequenced in a study of cytomegalovirus exposure and HLA in healthy donors. The repertoire was sequenced with immunoSEQ multiplex PCR; TCRdb's copy has only in-frame clones and lacks some. The sample consists of around 150,000 clones, 70% to 80% of them appearing once. Input material: PBMCs. These receptors all stem from a man younger than 40 in good health and CMV-seronegative. The conserved cysteine and the conserved F or W are not part of the CDR3 here. Fields, in order: V gene, J gene, CDR3 protein.

TRBV19	TRBJ2-1	ASSIDLGGSNEQF
TRBV7-7	TRBJ1-2	ASSFSQGGIYGYT
TRBV11-1	TRBJ2-1	ASSPGTENNEQF
TRBV10-2	TRBJ2-3	ASRTGLQHTDTQY
TRBV7-9	TRBJ2-7	ASSPQDREQY
TRBV5-1	TRBJ2-5	ASSLVEGVETQY
TRBV7-3	TRBJ2-3	ASSSGVSTDTQY
TRBV6-1	TRBJ2-2	ATRQGAGTGELF
TRBV19	TRBJ1-2	ASSIARGDYGYT
TRBV5-4	TRBJ2-1	ASRRLAGGMDEQF
TRBV2	TRBJ2-5	ALGQAETQY
TRBV5-4	TRBJ2-3	ASSGQTRLAGPSTDTQY
TRBV11-3	TRBJ2-5	ASSLGLAGTQETQY
TRBV15	TRBJ2-1	ATSRGFGDNEQF